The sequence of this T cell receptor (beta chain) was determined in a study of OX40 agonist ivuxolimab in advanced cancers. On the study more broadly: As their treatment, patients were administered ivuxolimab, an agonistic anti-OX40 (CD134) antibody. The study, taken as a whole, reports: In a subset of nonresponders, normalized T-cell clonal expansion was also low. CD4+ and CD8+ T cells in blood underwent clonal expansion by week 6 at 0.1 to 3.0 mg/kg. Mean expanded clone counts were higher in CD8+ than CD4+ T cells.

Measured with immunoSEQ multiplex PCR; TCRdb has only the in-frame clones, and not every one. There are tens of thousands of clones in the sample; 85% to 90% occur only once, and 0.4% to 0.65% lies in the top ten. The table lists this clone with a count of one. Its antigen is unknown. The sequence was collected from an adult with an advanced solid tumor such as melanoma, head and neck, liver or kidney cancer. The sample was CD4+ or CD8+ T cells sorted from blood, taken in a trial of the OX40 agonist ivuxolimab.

CDR3 coding DNA: TGTGCCAGCAGTCGCCGAACAGGTTCTGGAAACACCATATATTTT. This codes for CASSRRTGSGNTIYF. V gene TRBV28 combines with J gene TRBJ1-3; D is perhaps TRBD1 (5 bases). Germline CDR1 is MDHEN and CDR2 is SYDVKM. Trimming pared 5 bases from V and 1 base from J, leaving 12 bases between. CDR3 length: 15 residues.